This T cell receptor (beta chain) was sequenced for a study of blood T cells in healthy people across ages. Germline-derived CDR1 and CDR2 are SGHTA and FQGNSA. CDR3 length: 13 amino acids. Trimming shortened V by 5 bases and J by 4 bases, and 11 bases separated the two germline ends. Combining a sample-barcoded 5' primer with a J-beta primer mix, a second PCR ran for roughly 7 to 11 cycles. TCRdb re-analysed the 5' RACE reads in MiXCR, keeping a single row per CDR3 protein. The data hold some 760,000 distinct CDR3 sequences, with roughly 25% observed a single time. The same data also went into a second study, on T cells of mothers and their children.

The receptor's source is a boy aged 5-17 years in good health. The rearrangement uses TRBV7-2 and TRBJ1-2; the D is unclear. The sample consisted of blood. In nucleotides, the CDR3 is TGTGCCAGCAGCCCCGACGGAACCTATGGCTACACCTTC. Protein product: CASSPDGTYGYTF.